The source of this T cell receptor beta chain is a study of blood T cell repertoires in COVID-19. Whole-study context: Samples of COVID-19 (acute and convalescent) were obtained from the United States, Italy and Spain. The cDNA or gDNA used as material had been derived from T cells, B-cell-depleted T cells, or PBMCs.

Participant ages covered roughly 18 to 90 years across about 22 US areas. The table came from immunoSEQ multiplex PCR; TCRdb's copy has only in-frame clones and leaves some out. The sample carries hundreds of thousands of clones, roughly 87% recorded once. CDR3 length equals 17 residues. Germline V lookup: CDR1 MGHDK, CDR2 SYGVNS. Trimming took off 0 bases at V and 6 bases at J, with 17 bases between the two ends. Source material: PBMCs or T cells enriched from blood (not recorded which). The chain recombines TRBV25-1 with TRBJ2-2; TRBD2 might be the D (6 bases). The receptor comes from a young woman with acute COVID-19. CDR3: CASSEYPLGGIAGELFF. CDR3 bases: TGTGCCAGCAGTGAATACCCCCTCGGGGGAATTGCCGGGGAGCTGTTTTTT.